Listed below are T cell receptor beta chains from one sample, sequenced in a study of blood T cell repertoires in COVID-19. Repertoires were generated with immunoSEQ multiplex PCR, while TCRdb's copy carries only in-frame clones and drops some. The sample has roughly 400,000 clones, about 88% seen once. What was sequenced was PBMCs or T cells enriched from blood (not recorded which). These receptors were collected from a woman between 18 and 30 years old who had been exposed to COVID-19. CDR3s include the opening cysteine and the closing phenylalanine or tryptophan. The D gene is left open where the match is weak. Part of the rows lack a size; the others show once, few, many or a class for expanded clones.

length,D,V,size,J,CDR3,DNA
14,.,TRBV6-2/TRBV6-3,.,TRBJ2-7,CASSIQGLGYEQYF,TGTGCCAGCAGTATACAGGGTCTTGGCTACGAGCAGTACTTC
14,TRBD2,TRBV5-1,once,TRBJ2-1,CASSWTSGTNEQFF,TGCGCCAGCTCCTGGACTAGCGGGACCAATGAGCAGTTCTTC
13,.,TRBV7-3,.,TRBJ2-5,CASSFGRQETQYF,TGTGCCAGCAGCTTTGGCAGACAAGAGACCCAGTACTTC
16,TRBD1,TRBV6-5,.,TRBJ2-7,CASSYSWTGVLDEQYF,TGTGCCAGCAGTTACTCGTGGACAGGGGTTTTGGACGAGCAGTACTTC
11,TRBD2,TRBV19,.,TRBJ2-7,CATGLAYEQYF,TGTGCCACGGGACTAGCCTACGAGCAGTACTTC
12,TRBD1,TRBV2,.,TRBJ1-2,CASSKTGLGYTF,TGTGCCAGCAGCAAGACAGGGCTTGGCTACACCTTC
16,.,TRBV6-8,.,TRBJ1-6,CASSYSESSYNSPLHF,TGTGCCAGCAGTTACTCTGAGAGTTCCTATAATTCACCCCTCCACTTT
13,TRBD2,TRBV28,.,TRBJ2-7,CASRPGLSYEQYF,TGTGCCAGCAGGCCGGGACTATCCTACGAGCAGTACTTC
16,TRBD2,TRBV7-6,.,TRBJ2-5,CASSLVGLAGGQTQYF,TGTGCCAGCAGCTTAGTGGGACTAGCGGGAGGACAGACCCAGTACTTC
15,TRBD1,TRBV18,once,TRBJ2-3,CASSPNRGRPDTQYF,TGTGCCAGCTCACCAAACAGGGGGCGCCCAGATACGCAGTATTTT
13,.,TRBV5-1,.,TRBJ1-3,CASRSSSGNTIYF,TGCGCCAGCAGATCCTCCTCTGGAAACACCATATATTTT
15,TRBD1,TRBV19,.,TRBJ1-2,CASSIYRDRNYGYTF,TGTGCCAGTAGTATATACCGGGACAGGAACTATGGCTACACCTTC
17,.,TRBV2,.,TRBJ2-7,CASSEAQTVQVTYEQYF,TGTGCCAGCAGTGAAGCACAAACGGTACAGGTTACCTACGAGCAGTACTTC
14,TRBD1,TRBV28,once,TRBJ2-7,CATNRDRVTYEQYF,TGTGCCACCAACCGGGACAGGGTGACCTACGAGCAGTACTTC
12,.,TRBV16,.,TRBJ1-2,CASSHQVYGYTF,TGTGCCAGCAGCCACCAGGTCTATGGCTACACCTTC
15,.,TRBV29-1,.,TRBJ2-7,CSVEGRRGGSYEQYF,TGCAGCGTTGAAGGACGGCGAGGAGGTAGCTACGAGCAGTACTTC
16,.,TRBV5-1,.,TRBJ2-5,CASSSGQPDFQETQYF,TGCGCCAGCAGCTCTGGACAGCCAGACTTCCAAGAGACCCAGTACTTC
16,.,TRBV5-1,.,TRBJ2-3,CASSLAVSLITDTQYF,TGCGCCAGCAGCTTGGCGGTTTCTCTAATCACAGATACGCAGTATTTT
13,.,TRBV5-1,.,TRBJ2-7,CASSLDPSYEQYF,TGCGCCAGCAGCTTGGATCCTTCCTACGAGCAGTACTTC
15,.,TRBV6-2/TRBV6-3,.,TRBJ1-5,CASSYGGGFNQPQHF,TGTGCCAGCAGTTACGGAGGAGGGTTCAATCAGCCCCAGCATTTT
15,TRBD2,TRBV5-6,.,TRBJ2-3,CASLASGSSPDTQYF,TGTGCCAGCTTGGCTAGCGGGAGCTCCCCAGATACGCAGTATTTT
17,.,TRBV28,.,TRBJ1-1,CASSLYGQGRSDTEAFF,TGTGCCAGCAGTTTATATGGGCAGGGAAGGTCGGACACTGAAGCTTTCTTT
13,.,TRBV2,.,TRBJ1-4,CASRRETNEKLFF,TGTGCCAGCAGACGGGAAACTAATGAAAAACTGTTTTTT
12,.,TRBV10-3,.,TRBJ2-7,CAISEGPYEQYF,TGTGCCATCAGTGAGGGGCCCTACGAGCAGTACTTC
16,.,TRBV28,few,TRBJ1-1,CASSSHSGTGNTEAFF,TGTGCCAGCAGTTCACATTCCGGAACAGGGAACACTGAAGCTTTCTTT
13,TRBD2,TRBV9,.,TRBJ2-7,CASSAGGNYEQYF,TGTGCCAGCAGCGCCGGGGGGAACTACGAGCAGTACTTC
17,.,TRBV14,.,TRBJ1-2,CASSPMSRTGPNYGYTF,TGTGCCAGCAGCCCTATGAGCCGAACAGGGCCCAACTATGGCTACACCTTC
13,.,TRBV28,.,TRBJ2-5,CASSPHREETQYF,TGTGCCAGCAGCCCTCACAGGGAGGAGACCCAGTACTTC
17,.,TRBV25-1,.,TRBJ1-6,CASSEWGSEPGGSPLHF,TGTGCCAGCAGTGAATGGGGGTCGGAACCGGGAGGATCACCCCTCCACTTT
15,.,TRBV13,.,TRBJ1-4,CASSLGTGNNEKLFF,TGTGCCAGCAGCTTAGGCACGGGGAATAATGAAAAACTGTTTTTT